Below, 24 T cell receptor beta chains from the same sample are listed, as sequenced in a study of OX40 agonist ivuxolimab in advanced cancers. The protocol was immunoSEQ multiplex PCR, while the TCRdb copy is restricted to in-frame clones and leaves out a portion. The sample yields 63,000 or so clones, around 80% seen once. This specimen was CD4+ or CD8+ T cells sorted from blood, taken in a trial of the OX40 agonist ivuxolimab. All receptors come from an adult with an advanced solid tumor such as melanoma, head and neck, liver or kidney cancer.

The chain joins TRBV7-9 to TRBJ2-3; 8 nucleotides line up with TRBD1. Germline trimming cut 5 bases from V and 4 bases from J; bases unmatched to any gene: 8. This CDR3 is 15 amino acids long. From germline, CDR1 is SEHNR and CDR2 FQNEAQ (reference sequence). The CDR3 DNA sequence: TGTGCCAGCAGCCCGCTGGACAGGGCGGCAGATACGCAGTATTTT. It specifies CASSPLDRAADTQYF.

This sequence joins TRBV25-1 and TRBJ2-2; weak D call: TRBD2 (5 bases). This CDR3 region has 14 residues. V dropped 8 bases and J dropped 0 bases, with 10 bases sitting between them. Per the germline V gene, CDR1 is MGHDK and CDR2 is SYGVNS. The CDR3 protein is CASGGLPNTGELFF. The CDR3 DNA follows: TGTGCCAGCGGCGGGCTTCCGAACACCGGGGAGCTGTTTTTT.

In its sample, this clone was seen a few times. V is TRBV5-5 and J is TRBJ1-2; D gene uncertain. This CDR3 has 14 residues. V dropped 0 bases and J dropped 4 bases, with 10 bases sitting between them. Germline CDR1 reads SGHKS; CDR2 reads YYEKEE (reference sequence). CDR3 nucleotide sequence: TGTGCCAGCAGCTTGGCCGGTCTGGCCTATGGCTACACCTTC. Its translation: CASSLAGLAYGYTF.

This clone was seen a few times. This rearrangement joins TRBV5-1 to TRBJ2-2; 8 bases map to TRBD1. V trimming: 4 bases; J trimming: 4 bases; junction bases outside the gene matches: 6. Germline CDR1 reads SGHRS; CDR2 reads YFSETQ. The CDR3 extends over 15 amino acids. Written as DNA, the CDR3 is TGCGCCAGCAGCCAAAGGGACAGGTCCACCGGGGAGCTGTTTTTT. Its translation is CASSQRDRSTGELFF.

The J gene is TRBJ2-3, the V gene TRBV19, with D perhaps TRBD2 (5 bases). The CDR3 is made up of 17 amino acids. Trimming shortened V by 2 bases and J by 2 bases, and 17 bases separated the two germline ends. Germline-derived CDR1 and CDR2 are LNHDA and SQIVND (reference sequence). The chain's CDR3 is CASSIPEGSVFTDTQYF. In nucleotides, the CDR3 is TGTGCCAGTAGTATACCCGAGGGTAGCGTATTCACAGATACGCAGTATTTT.

The chain carries TRBV6-5 and TRBJ2-5; TRBD1 agrees at 7 bases. The last part of the DNA fits TRBJ2-7 better; the J call may be wrong. The CDR3 loop spans 14 amino acids. The germline CDR1 and CDR2 sequences are MNHEY and SVGAGI. The CDR3 region has the DNA TGTGCCAGCAGGCCACCGGGACAGTCCTACGAGCAGTACTTC. Protein sequence: CASRPPGQSYEQYF.

This clone occurred a few times. The gene calls are TRBV5-5 and TRBJ2-5; tentative D call: TRBD2 (5 bases). Germline V gene lookup returns CDR1 SGHKS and CDR2 YYEKEE (reference sequence). The CDR3 consists of 15 residues. V shed 2 bases and J shed 3 bases, with 14 bases lying between them. In nucleotides, the CDR3 is TGTGCCAGCAGCTTTGGCGGGTTTCCCGAAGAGACCCAGTACTTC. Translating gives CASSFGGFPEETQYF.

This clone was seen only once. This chain uses TRBV6-5 with TRBJ1-4; D unclear. Germline CDR1 reads MNHEY; CDR2 reads SVGAGI. There are 13 residues in the CDR3. Trimming stripped 6 bases from V and 2 bases from J, with 7 bases between. DNA of the CDR3: TGTGCCAGCAGGAGGTCCACTAATGAAAAACTGTTTTTT. It is translated as CASRRSTNEKLFF.

The chain employs TRBV27 and TRBJ1-1; D unclear. V shed 6 bases and J shed 3 bases, with 14 bases lying between them. This CDR3 region has 14 residues. Germline lookup yields CDR1 MNHEY and CDR2 SMNVEV (reference sequence). CDR3 in amino acids: CASSFRGSDTEAFF. In nucleotides, the CDR3 is TGTGCCAGCAGCTTTCGGGGTTCGGACACTGAAGCTTTCTTT.

The sample holds one count of this clone. The chain couples TRBV6-1 to TRBJ2-2; TRBD2 agrees at 10 bases. In germline, CDR1 is MNHNS, CDR2 SASEGT. The CDR3 length is 15 residues. V shed 6 bases and J 6 bases; nucleotides not matched to a gene: 7. In DNA form, the CDR3 reads TGTGCCAGCAGAGTAAGCGGGGGGGGCTCCGGGGAGCTGTTTTTT. Translated, it gives CASRVSGGGSGELFF.

This clone has a handful of counts. The chain joins TRBV10-3 to TRBJ2-1; tentatively, D is TRBD2 (6 bases). Trimming took off 6 bases at V and 0 bases at J, with 21 bases between the two ends. The CDR3 is 18 amino acids. CDR1 and CDR2 from the germline V gene are ENHRY and SYGVKD. CDR3 region: CAISGSPGAPSSYNEQFF. The CDR3 coding sequence is TGTGCCATCAGCGGGAGTCCCGGGGCACCAAGCTCCTACAATGAGCAGTTCTTC.

The chain uses TRBV27 and TRBJ2-7, with D maybe TRBD1 (5 bases). The germline V gene encodes CDR1 MNHEY and CDR2 SMNVEV (reference sequence). Trimming took 0 bases from V and 4 from J, leaving 28 bases between them. The CDR3 loop spans 20 amino acids. CDR3 amino acids: CASSLSLYRRPKGNPYEQYF. In DNA, the CDR3 is TGTGCCAGCAGTTTATCACTCTACCGACGTCCCAAGGGGAACCCATACGAGCAGTACTTC.

The CDR3 nucleotides are TGTGCCAGCAGCGTCGGCCCCGGACGATCCTACAATGAGCAGTTCTTC. Translating it yields CASSVGPGRSYNEQFF. This chain links TRBV9 with TRBJ2-1; D call uncertain. This CDR3 is 16 amino acids long. V lost 2 bases and J lost 1, with 13 bases in between. The V gene's germline CDR1 is SGDLS and CDR2 YYNGEE.

The V call is TRBV18, the J call TRBJ1-1, with D possibly matching TRBD1 (5 bases). The ends were cut back, 8 bases at V and 1 base at J, with 11 bases in the middle. The CDR3 extends over 13 amino acids. From germline, CDR1 is KGHSH and CDR2 LQKENI. The chain's CDR3 is CASTMTENTEAFF. The CDR3 nucleotides read TGTGCCAGCACGATGACAGAGAACACTGAAGCTTTCTTT.

The chain uses TRBV14 and TRBJ1-1, with D tentatively TRBD1 (5 bases). This CDR3 region has 14 residues. Trimming cost V 2 bases and J 6 bases, with 13 bases left between them. CDR1 and CDR2 from the germline V gene are SGHDN and FVKESK. CDR3 protein: CASSQLRVFPEAFF. CDR3 DNA sequence: TGTGCCAGCAGCCAACTCAGGGTGTTCCCTGAAGCTTTCTTT.

The CDR3 DNA reads as TGTGCCAGCAGCTTGGGGCTCGGAGACTACGAGCAGTACTTC. It codes for CASSLGLGDYEQYF. The V gene is TRBV5-4, the J gene TRBJ2-7, with D unresolved. V was trimmed by 0 bases and J by 3 bases, leaving 10 bases between them. The V gene's germline CDR1 is SGHNT and CDR2 YYREEE (reference sequence). The CDR3 length is 14 residues.

The rearrangement links TRBV9 to TRBJ2-2, with 8 nucleotides matching TRBD2. The CDR3 is 14 amino acids. V dropped 0 bases and J dropped 5; count of bases not matched to a gene: 0. CDR1 and CDR2 (germline): SGDLS, YYNGEE. CDR3 sequence (DNA): TGTGCCAGCAGCGTAGGCGGGGGGACCGGGGAGCTGTTTTTT. This translates into CASSVGGGTGELFF.

The J gene is TRBJ2-1, the V gene TRBV6-1; D may be TRBD1 or TRBD2 (7 bases each). The CDR3 is 15 amino acids. The V and J ends lost 4 bases and 8 bases respectively, with 18 bases between them. Germline loops: CDR1 MNHNS, CDR2 SASEGT. Here the CDR3 DNA reads TGTGCCAGCAGTGCACAGGGGAGGGGTAGCGATGAGCAGTTCTTC. Its translation is CASSAQGRGSDEQFF.

The chain carries TRBV7-9 and TRBJ2-5; unclear D gene. The length of the CDR3 is 14 residues. Germline V gene sequence: CDR1 SEHNR, CDR2 FQNEAQ (reference sequence). Trimming removed 1 base at V and 5 bases at J, with 11 bases between. The CDR3 bases are TGTGCCAGCAGCTTAGTAGGTGGGCGCGAGACCCAGTACTTC. Protein: CASSLVGGRETQYF.

The V call is TRBV7-9, the J call TRBJ1-5; 9 positions agree with TRBD1. The CDR3 length is 14 residues. Germline V gene sequence: CDR1 SEHNR, CDR2 FQNEAQ (reference sequence). J was trimmed by 4 bases and V by 5 bases; bases with no gene match: 3. CDR3 DNA: TGTGCCAGCAGCCCCGGGACAGGGAATCAGCCCCAGCATTTT. Translated, it gives CASSPGTGNQPQHF.

The rearrangement links TRBV4-2 to TRBJ1-3, with a possible D match to TRBD1 (6 bases). CDR1 and CDR2 (germline): LGHNA, YNFKEQ. The CDR3 extends over 17 amino acids. Trimming shortened V by 3 bases and J by 1 base, and 16 bases separated the two germline ends. In DNA, the CDR3 is TGTGCCAGCAGCCACCCACAGGGACCGCAGTCTGGAAACACCATATATTTT. Residues: CASSHPQGPQSGNTIYF.

The V and J genes are TRBV2 and TRBJ2-7; no reliable D call. The CDR3 spans 12 residues. With 2 bases removed from V and 3 bases from J, the gap between germline ends came to 5 bases. The germline V gene has CDR1 SNHLY and CDR2 FYNNEI. The CDR3 nucleotides read TGTGCCAGCAGTGAAATCGGCTACGAGCAGTACTTC. Amino acid sequence: CASSEIGYEQYF.

This chain links TRBV5-1 with TRBJ2-1, with 8 bases fitting TRBD2. CDR1 and CDR2 from the germline V gene are SGHRS and YFSETQ. V was clipped by 1 base and J by 0 bases; unmatched bases: 3. CDR3 length equals 16 residues. CDR3 nucleotides: TGCGCCAGCAGCTTGCGGGGGGGTAGCTCCTACAATGAGCAGTTCTTC. This gives the protein CASSLRGGSSYNEQFF.

This chain links TRBV7-7 with TRBJ2-1; 8 bases are a match to TRBD1. Losses at the gene ends were 1 base for V and 9 bases for J; bases not matched to a gene: 8. The germline V gene encodes CDR1 SSHAT and CDR2 FNYEAQ (reference sequence). The CDR3 has 15 residues. The CDR3 DNA is TGTGCCAGCAGCTTAGGAGACAGGGGCGTGGGTGAGCAGTTCTTC. Translation gives CASSLGDRGVGEQFF.